Reported below is one T cell receptor beta chain. Antigen unknown. This entry comes from a study of T cell repertoires in cytomegalovirus infection. The overall study: Matching HLA type, along with CMV infection, was indicated by public TCR beta signatures.

V was clipped by 7 bases and J by 7 bases, with 17 bases between them. This CDR3 region has 14 residues. Germline lookup yields CDR1 LNHDA and CDR2 SQIVND (reference sequence). TCRdb processed the reads anew with MiXCR; each CDR3 protein has one entry. The data show about 830,000 distinct CDR3 sequences, 30% to 35% seen once. V gene TRBV19 combines with J gene TRBJ2-1; either TRBD1 or TRBD2 may fit D (6 bases each). The source is a human donor in good health (CMV status not recorded). Some clones in this sample may be carry-over from other donors' samples. This specimen consisted of cultured CD8+ T cells from PBMCs, obtained from culture after CMV antigen stimulation. The CDR3 here is CASTGAGTTNEQFF. CDR3 bases: TGTGCCAGTACGGGGGCCGGGACAACAAATGAGCAGTTCTTC. Combining the CDR3 with reference TRBV19 and TRBJ2-1 gives the whole variable domain DGGITQSPKYLFRKEGQNVTLSCEQNLNHDAMYWYRQDPGQGLRLIYYSQIVNDFQKGDIAEGYSVSREKKESFPLTVTSAQKNPTAFYLCASTGAGTTNEQFFGPGTRLTVL.